Shown below are 3 T cell receptor beta chains from a single sample sequenced in a study of shared clonotypes between healthy human individuals. Libraries were prepared by immunoSEQ multiplex PCR; TCRdb keeps only in-frame clonotypes and omits some of them. The repertoire holds nearly 1 million clones, around 80% seen once, with nearly 1.5% in the top ten. The specimen was memory CD4+ T cells sorted from blood. Noted subset: CD45RA-negative fraction. These receptors originate from a young man in good health.

The chain combines TRBV29-1 with TRBJ2-5, with no clear D. V was clipped by 8 bases and J by 5 bases, with 9 bases between them. This CDR3 is 10 amino acids long. Germline CDR1 and CDR2: SQVTM and ANQGSEA. In DNA form, the CDR3 reads TGCAGCCTCAAGGCGGAGACCCAGTACTTC. Residues: CSLKAETQYF. Full variable domain (rest looked up from reference TRBV29-1 and TRBJ2-5): SAVISQKPSRDICQRGTSLTIQCQVDSQVTMMFWYRQQPGQSLTLIATANQGSEATYESGFVIDKFPISRPNLTFSTLTVSNMSPEDSSIYLCSLKAETQYFGPGTRLLVL.

V gene TRBV30 combines with J gene TRBJ2-1, with 12 bases aligning to TRBD2. J was trimmed by 9 bases and V by 2 bases; bases with no gene match: 17. From germline, CDR1 is GTSNPN and CDR2 SVGIG (reference sequence). The CDR3 spans 18 residues. The CDR3 DNA is TGTGCCTGGAGTCCCAGGTCTAGCGGGAGGGCCGGGAGGGGTGAGCAGTTCTTC. This encodes CAWSPRSSGRAGRGEQFF.

Here the CDR3 reads CASSSRGGRGYGYTF. The CDR3 DNA is TGTGCCAGCAGCTCCAGAGGGGGGAGAGGCTATGGCTACACCTTC. The J gene is TRBJ1-2, the V gene TRBV7-2; D possibly corresponds to TRBD1 (6 bases). V was cut by 4 bases and J by 4 bases, with 16 bases left in between. This CDR3 contains 15 residues. The germline gives CDR1 SGHTA, CDR2 FQGNSA.